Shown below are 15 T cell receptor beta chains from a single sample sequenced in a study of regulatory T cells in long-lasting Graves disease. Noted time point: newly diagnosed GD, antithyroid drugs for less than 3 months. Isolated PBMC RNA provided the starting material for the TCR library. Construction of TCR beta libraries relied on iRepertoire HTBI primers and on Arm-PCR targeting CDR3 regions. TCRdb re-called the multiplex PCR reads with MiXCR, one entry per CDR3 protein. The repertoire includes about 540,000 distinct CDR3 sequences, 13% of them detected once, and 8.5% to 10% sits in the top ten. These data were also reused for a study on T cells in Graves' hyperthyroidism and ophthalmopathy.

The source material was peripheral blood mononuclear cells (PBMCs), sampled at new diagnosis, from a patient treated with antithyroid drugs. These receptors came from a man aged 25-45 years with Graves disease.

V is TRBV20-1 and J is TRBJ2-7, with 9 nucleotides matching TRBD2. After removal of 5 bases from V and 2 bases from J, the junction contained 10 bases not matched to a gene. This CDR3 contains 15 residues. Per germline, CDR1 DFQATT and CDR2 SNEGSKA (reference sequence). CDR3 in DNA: TGCAGTGCTTCGACTAGCGGAACCTTGACCTACGAGCAGTACTTC. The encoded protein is CSASTSGTLTYEQYF.

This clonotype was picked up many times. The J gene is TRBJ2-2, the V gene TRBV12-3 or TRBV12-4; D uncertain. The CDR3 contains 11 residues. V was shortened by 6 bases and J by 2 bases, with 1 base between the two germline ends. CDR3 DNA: TGTGCCAGCAGCAACACCGGGGAGCTGTTTTTT. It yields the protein CASSNTGELFF.

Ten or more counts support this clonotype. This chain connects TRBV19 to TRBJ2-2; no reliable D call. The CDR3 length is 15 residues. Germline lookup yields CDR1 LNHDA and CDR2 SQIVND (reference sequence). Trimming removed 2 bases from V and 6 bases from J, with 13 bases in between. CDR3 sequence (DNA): TGTGCCAGTAGTATATTGTGGGAAAGAGCCGGGGAGCTGTTTTTT. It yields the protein CASSILWERAGELFF.

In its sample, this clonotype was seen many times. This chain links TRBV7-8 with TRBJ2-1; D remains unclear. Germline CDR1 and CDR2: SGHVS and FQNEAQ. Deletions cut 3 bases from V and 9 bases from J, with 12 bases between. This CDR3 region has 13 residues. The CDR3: CASSFPAASEQFF. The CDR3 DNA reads TGTGCCAGCAGCTTTCCGGCAGCGAGTGAGCAGTTCTTC.

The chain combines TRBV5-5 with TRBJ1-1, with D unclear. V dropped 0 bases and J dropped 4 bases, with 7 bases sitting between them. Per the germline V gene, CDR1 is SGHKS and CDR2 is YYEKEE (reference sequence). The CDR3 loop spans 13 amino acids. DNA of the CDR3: TGTGCCAGCAGCTTGGGAGAGGCCACTGAAGCTTTCTTT. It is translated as CASSLGEATEAFF.

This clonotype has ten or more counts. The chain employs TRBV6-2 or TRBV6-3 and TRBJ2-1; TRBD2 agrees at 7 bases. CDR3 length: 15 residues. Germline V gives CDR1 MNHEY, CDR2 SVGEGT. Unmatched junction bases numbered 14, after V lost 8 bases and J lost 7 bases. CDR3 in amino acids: CASENGASGGNEQFF. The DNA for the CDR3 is TGTGCCAGCGAAAATGGCGCTAGCGGAGGTAATGAGCAGTTCTTC.

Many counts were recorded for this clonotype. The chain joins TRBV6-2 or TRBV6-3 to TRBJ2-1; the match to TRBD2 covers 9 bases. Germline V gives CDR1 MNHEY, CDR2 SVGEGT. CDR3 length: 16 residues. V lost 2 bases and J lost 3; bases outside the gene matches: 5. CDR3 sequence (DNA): TGTGCCAGCAGTTACGCTAGCGGGGAAGTCTACAATGAGCAGTTCTTC. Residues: CASSYASGEVYNEQFF.

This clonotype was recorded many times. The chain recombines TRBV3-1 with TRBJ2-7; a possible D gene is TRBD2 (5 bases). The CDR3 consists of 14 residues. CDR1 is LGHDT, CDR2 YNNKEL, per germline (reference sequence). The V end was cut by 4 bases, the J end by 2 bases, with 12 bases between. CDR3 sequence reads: CASSRTSVTYEQYF. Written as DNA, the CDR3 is TGTGCCAGCAGCCGAACTAGTGTCACCTACGAGCAGTACTTC.

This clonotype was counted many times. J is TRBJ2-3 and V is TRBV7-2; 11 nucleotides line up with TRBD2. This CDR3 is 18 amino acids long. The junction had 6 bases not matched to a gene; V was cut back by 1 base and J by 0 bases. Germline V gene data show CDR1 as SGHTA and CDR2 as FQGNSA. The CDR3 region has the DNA TGTGCCAGCAGCTTAGTGGGGACTAGCGGAACTAGCACAGATACGCAGTATTTT. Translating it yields CASSLVGTSGTSTDTQYF.

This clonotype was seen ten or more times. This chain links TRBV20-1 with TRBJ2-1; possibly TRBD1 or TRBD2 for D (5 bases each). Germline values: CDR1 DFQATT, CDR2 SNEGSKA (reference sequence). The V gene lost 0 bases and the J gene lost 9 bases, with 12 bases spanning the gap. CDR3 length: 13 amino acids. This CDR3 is CSARDTVRGEQFF. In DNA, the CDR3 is TGCAGTGCTAGAGATACAGTGAGGGGTGAGCAGTTCTTC.

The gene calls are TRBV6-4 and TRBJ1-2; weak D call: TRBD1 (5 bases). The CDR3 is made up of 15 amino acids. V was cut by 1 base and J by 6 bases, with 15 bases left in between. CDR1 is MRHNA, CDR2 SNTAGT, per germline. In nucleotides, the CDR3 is TGTGCCAGCAGTGACTTAGGCGGGGCGCGTCATGGCTACACCTTC. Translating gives CASSDLGGARHGYTF.

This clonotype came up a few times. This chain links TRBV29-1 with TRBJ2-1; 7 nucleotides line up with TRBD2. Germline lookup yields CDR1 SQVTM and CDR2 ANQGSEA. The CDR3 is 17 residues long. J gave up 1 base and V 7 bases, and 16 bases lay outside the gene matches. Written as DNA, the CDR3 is TGCAGCGCCGAAAGGTGGGGGGGGAGTGGGTCCTACAATGAGCAGTTCTTC. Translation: CSAERWGGSGSYNEQFF.

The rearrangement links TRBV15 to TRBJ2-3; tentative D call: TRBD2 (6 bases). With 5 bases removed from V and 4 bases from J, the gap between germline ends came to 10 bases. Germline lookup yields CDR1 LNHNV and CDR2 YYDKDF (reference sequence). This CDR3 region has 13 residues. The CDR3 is CATSGGPPDTQYF. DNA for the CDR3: TGTGCCACCAGCGGAGGGCCGCCAGATACGCAGTATTTT.

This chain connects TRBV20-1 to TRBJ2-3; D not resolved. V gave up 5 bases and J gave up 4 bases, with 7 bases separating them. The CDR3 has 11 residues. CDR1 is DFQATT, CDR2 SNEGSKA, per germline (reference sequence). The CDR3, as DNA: TGCAGTGCTGGAAGTTCAGATACGCAGTATTTT. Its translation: CSAGSSDTQYF.

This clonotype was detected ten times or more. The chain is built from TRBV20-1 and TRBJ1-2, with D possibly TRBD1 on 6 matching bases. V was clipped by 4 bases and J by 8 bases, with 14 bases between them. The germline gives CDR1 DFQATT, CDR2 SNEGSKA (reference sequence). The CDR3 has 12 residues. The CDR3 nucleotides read TGCAGTGCTACCCAGGAGACAGGCGGCTACACCTTC. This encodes CSATQETGGYTF.